The rows below give T cell receptor beta chains drawn from one sample of a study of cytomegalovirus exposure and HLA in healthy donors. Profiled with immunoSEQ multiplex PCR; TCRdb holds only in-frame clones, not every one. The profile shows about 220,000 clones, more than 65% of them singletons. What was sequenced was PBMCs. The receptors were sampled from a young woman in good health and CMV-seronegative. Both conserved end residues are part of each CDR3. Fields, in order: D gene, J gene, V gene, clone size, CDR3 protein, CDR3 DNA. D genes are given only for firm matches. Clone size is not always given. Where it is, it says once, few, many or a class for expanded clones.

TRBD1,TRBJ2-1,TRBV6-6,few,CASSVGTESNEQFF,TGTGCCAGCAGTGTAGGGACAGAATCAAATGAGCAGTTCTTC
TRBD2,TRBJ2-5,TRBV29-1,.,CSVGGLKPSSKQETQYF,TGCAGCGTTGGGGGACTAAAACCATCCTCCAAACAAGAGACCCAGTACTTC
TRBD2,TRBJ2-1,TRBV4-2,once,CASSQVGRGGAYNEQFF,TGTGCCAGCAGCCAAGTGGGTCGCGGGGGGGCATACAATGAGCAGTTCTTC
.,TRBJ1-1,TRBV2,.,CASSVAARAGSTEAFF,TGTGCCAGCAGTGTTGCTGCCCGAGCGGGCAGCACTGAAGCTTTCTTT
TRBD1,TRBJ1-2,TRBV5-6,few,CASRAQTGGYGYNF,TGTGCCAGCAGAGCACAGACAGGGGGATATGGCTACAACTTC
.,TRBJ2-3,TRBV29-1,.,CSVGAGSTDTQYF,TGCAGCGTTGGTGCGGGGTCCACAGATACGCAGTATTTT
TRBD1,TRBJ2-7,TRBV5-4,.,CASSPGTGGYEQYF,TGTGCCAGCAGCCCCGGGACAGGGGGGTACGAGCAGTACTTC
.,TRBJ2-2,TRBV30,.,CAWSRGLRTGELFF,TGTGCCTGGAGTAGGGGGTTACGCACCGGGGAGCTGTTTTTT
TRBD1,TRBJ1-1,TRBV14,.,CASSDRVGTEAFF,TGTGCCAGCAGCGACAGGGTCGGCACTGAAGCTTTCTTT
.,TRBJ2-3,TRBV5-1,once,CASSPGGSTDTQYF,TGCGCCAGCAGCCCAGGAGGGAGCACAGATACGCAGTATTTT
TRBD1,TRBJ2-2,TRBV19,.,CASSRRRGGNTGELFF,TGTGCCAGTAGTCGCCGGAGAGGGGGCAACACCGGGGAGCTGTTTTTT
.,TRBJ1-5,TRBV12-5,.,CASGFSGSGSNQPQHF,TGTGCTAGTGGTTTCTCCGGTTCGGGTAGCAATCAGCCCCAGCATTTT
.,TRBJ2-7,TRBV13,.,CASSLGLGNEQYF,TGTGCCAGCAGCTTAGGGCTGGGCAACGAGCAGTACTTC
.,TRBJ2-1,TRBV9,.,CASSVAETGPNEQFF,TGTGCCAGCAGCGTAGCTGAAACTGGTCCCAATGAGCAGTTCTTC
.,TRBJ1-1,TRBV10-1,.,CASSERSGGDTEAFF,TGCGCCAGCAGTGAGCGGTCGGGAGGGGACACTGAAGCTTTCTTT
.,TRBJ1-6,TRBV25-1,.,CASSDGTSLYNSPLHF,TGTGCCAGCAGTGACGGGACATCGCTCTATAATTCACCCCTCCACTTT
.,TRBJ1-1,TRBV9,few,CASSEGGNTEAFF,TGTGCCAGCAGCGAGGGAGGGAACACTGAAGCTTTCTTT
TRBD1,TRBJ2-6,TRBV4-1,.,CASSQGPGQGSSGANVLTF,TGCGCCAGCAGCCAAGGTCCCGGACAGGGATCCTCTGGGGCCAACGTCCTGACTTTC
TRBD1,TRBJ2-3,TRBV7-9,few,CASSLGQGTDTQYF,TGTGCCAGCAGCTTAGGACAGGGAACAGATACGCAGTATTTT
.,TRBJ1-1,TRBV6-5,.,CASQNPAGRTEAFF,TGTGCCAGCCAAAACCCGGCCGGGAGGACTGAAGCTTTCTTT
TRBD2,TRBJ2-1,TRBV12-5,few,CASGLGVAGVNEQFF,TGTGCTAGTGGTTTGGGGGTAGCGGGTGTGAATGAGCAGTTCTTC
TRBD2,TRBJ2-7,TRBV29-1,few,CSARLAGSYEQYF,TGCAGCGCCCGACTAGCGGGCTCCTACGAGCAGTACTTC
.,TRBJ2-7,TRBV6-6,.,CASSYYEAGRSSEQYF,TGTGCCAGCAGTTACTATGAGGCGGGACGGTCCTCCGAGCAGTACTTC
.,TRBJ2-1,TRBV7-9,.,CASSAPPRSSSYNEQFF,TGTGCCAGCAGCGCCCCACCCCGATCTAGCTCCTACAATGAGCAGTTCTTC
.,TRBJ2-2,TRBV5-1,.,CASSLNQGAGELFF,TGCGCCAGCAGCTTGAACCAGGGCGCGGGGGAGCTGTTTTTT
.,TRBJ2-1,TRBV5-1,.,CASSQGWGNNEQFF,TGCGCCAGCAGCCAGGGTTGGGGAAACAATGAGCAGTTCTTC
.,TRBJ2-1,TRBV5-6,.,CASSLAGLTNEQFF,TGTGCCAGCAGCTTGGCGGGACTCACCAATGAGCAGTTCTTC